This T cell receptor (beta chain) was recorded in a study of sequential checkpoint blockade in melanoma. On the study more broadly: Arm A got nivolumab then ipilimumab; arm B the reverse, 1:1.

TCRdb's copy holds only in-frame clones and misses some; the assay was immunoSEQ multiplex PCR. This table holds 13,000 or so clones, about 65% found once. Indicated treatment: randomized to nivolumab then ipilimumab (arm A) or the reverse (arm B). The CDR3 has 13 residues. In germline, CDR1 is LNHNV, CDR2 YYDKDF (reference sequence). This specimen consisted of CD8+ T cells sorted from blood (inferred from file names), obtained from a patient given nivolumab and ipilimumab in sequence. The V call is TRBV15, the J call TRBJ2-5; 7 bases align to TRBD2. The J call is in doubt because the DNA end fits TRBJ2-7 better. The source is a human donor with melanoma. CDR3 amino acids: CATSRDSGYEQYF. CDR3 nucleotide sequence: TGTGCCACCAGCAGAGATAGCGGGTACGAGCAGTACTTC.